Presented here are 25 T cell receptor beta chains from one specimen sequenced in a study of CD8 T cells in Susac syndrome. cDNA came from approximately 0.5 to 1 ug RNA primed by random hexamers. TCRdb re-analysed the immunoSEQ multiplex PCR reads in MiXCR, keeping a single row per CDR3 protein. This sample has some 150,000 distinct CDR3 sequences, with approximately 95% found just once. Sample: CD4+ T cells from PBMCs. The receptor set was obtained from a human donor in good health.

The rearrangement uses TRBV4-1 and TRBJ2-2, with TRBD2 matching 11 bases. V dropped 1 base and J dropped 2; count of bases not matched to a gene: 9. CDR3 length: 19 residues. The germline gives CDR1 MGHRA, CDR2 YSYEKL. CDR3 DNA sequence: TGCGCCAGCAGCCAAGGTCCTAGCGGGAGGAGAATCAACACCGGGGAGCTGTTTTTT. This gives the protein CASSQGPSGRRINTGELFF.

The chain is built from TRBV28 and TRBJ1-1; 8 nucleotides align to TRBD1. The CDR3 totals 13 residues. After removal of 10 bases from V and 4 bases from J, the junction contained 8 bases not matched to a gene. The germline CDR1 and CDR2 sequences are MDHEN and SYDVKM. CDR3 DNA sequence: TGTGCCACCGTGGGACAGGTGGGCACTGAAGCTTTCTTT. Translated, it gives CATVGQVGTEAFF.

As regards this clonotype: In this CDR3 the conserved last residue, phenylalanine or tryptophan, is missing, so a read error is likely. The V call is TRBV20-1, the J call TRBJ2-3, with D perhaps assigned TRBD1 or TRBD2 (7 bases each). This CDR3 is built from 12 residues. Germline CDR1 reads DFQATT; CDR2 reads SNEGSKA (reference sequence). The CDR3 DNA reads as TGCGCAGTGAGGGAGGGGGCCTATACGCAGTATCTT. This sequence encodes CAVREGAYTQYL.

The gene calls are TRBV18 and TRBJ1-2, with TRBD1 matching over 10 bases. This CDR3 spans 15 amino acids. Germline V gene lookup returns CDR1 KGHSH and CDR2 LQKENI. V shed 2 bases and J 4 bases; nucleotides not matched to a gene: 4. The CDR3 bases are TGTGCCAGCTCACCAGGGACAGGGGAAGGCTATGGCTACACCTTC. It yields the protein CASSPGTGEGYGYTF.

The CDR3 DNA reads as TGCAGTGCTAGAGAAAATTACCGGGCTAACGAGCAGTACTTC. This codes for CSARENYRANEQYF. The V call is TRBV20-1, the J call TRBJ2-7; D not certain. This CDR3 contains 14 residues. CDR1 and CDR2 (germline): DFQATT, SNEGSKA (reference sequence). V lost 0 bases and J 5 bases, leaving 14 bases between the germline ends.

This clonotype showed up just once. V gene TRBV5-1 combines with J gene TRBJ2-2; D gene ambiguous. Trimming cost V 4 bases and J 6 bases, with 19 bases left between them. CDR3 length: 16 amino acids. Germline V CDR1 and CDR2: SGHRS, YFSETQ. The CDR3 coding sequence is TGCGCCAGCAGCGCCAAGGCGGTCTCAAGTCCCGGGGAGCTGTTTTTT. It encodes CASSAKAVSSPGELFF.

The J gene is TRBJ2-3, the V gene TRBV18; no reliable D call. This CDR3 comprises 14 residues. V lost 7 bases and J lost 2, with 13 bases in between. The germline V gene encodes CDR1 KGHSH and CDR2 LQKENI. The CDR3 DNA reads TGTGCCAGCTGGCGGACGCCGATCACAGATACGCAGTATTTT. It translates to CASWRTPITDTQYF.

This chain links TRBV7-9 with TRBJ1-1; D not certain. Germline V lookup: CDR1 SEHNR, CDR2 FQNEAQ (reference sequence). The CDR3 covers 13 residues. The V end was cut by 5 bases, the J end by 8 bases, with 15 bases between. The CDR3 DNA reads TGTGCCAGCAGCCCTAAAGGACCCAGCGAAGCTTTCTTT. This gives the protein CASSPKGPSEAFF.

The CDR3 is CASSQEWTSASIAQYF. DNA for the CDR3: TGTGCCAGCAGCCAAGAATGGACTAGCGCCTCAATCGCGCAGTATTTT. The chain has TRBV3-1 and TRBJ2-3; 9 bases align to TRBD2. CDR3 length: 16 amino acids. Germline-derived CDR1 and CDR2 are LGHDT and YNNKEL (reference sequence). Losses at the gene ends were 0 bases for V and 10 bases for J; bases not matched to a gene: 11.

The rearrangement uses TRBV29-1 and TRBJ2-4; TRBD1 might be the D (6 bases). Trimming stripped 5 bases from V and 2 bases from J, with 16 bases between. Germline V gene sequence: CDR1 SQVTM, CDR2 ANQGSEA. The CDR3 contains 15 residues. The CDR3 loop reads CSVLLRGFTKNIQYF. CDR3 nucleotides: TGCAGCGTTCTTCTCAGGGGCTTCACCAAAAACATTCAGTACTTC.

The chain employs TRBV19 and TRBJ1-2; TRBD1 matches 7 bases. The CDR3 sequence is 15 residues long. After removal of 5 bases from V and 0 bases from J, the junction contained 6 bases not matched to a gene. Germline V gene lookup returns CDR1 LNHDA and CDR2 SQIVND (reference sequence). CDR3 protein: CASSAGTGANYGYTF. The CDR3 bases are TGTGCCAGTAGTGCCGGCACAGGGGCTAACTATGGCTACACCTTC.

In its sample, this clonotype was seen once. The chain recombines TRBV5-4 with TRBJ2-2, with TRBD1 identical over 12 bases. The CDR3 loop spans 14 amino acids. Per the germline V gene, CDR1 is SGHNT and CDR2 is YYREEE (reference sequence). The V gene end was trimmed by 4 bases and the J gene end by 16 bases; junction bases not matched to a gene: 11. The CDR3 DNA is TGTGCCAGCAGCAACCCCGGGACAGGGGGCGGCCCGTTTTTT. This encodes CASSNPGTGGGPFF.

The rearrangement joins TRBV20-1 to TRBJ2-2; D not resolved. V was pared by 0 bases and J by 5 bases, with 16 bases between. The length of the CDR3 is 16 residues. CDR1 is DFQATT, CDR2 SNEGSKA, per germline (reference sequence). The CDR3 nucleotides are TGCAGTGCTAGAGAACTCGGCGCAGGTTATACCGGGGAGCTGTTTTTT. Translation gives CSARELGAGYTGELFF.

The V call is TRBV2, the J call TRBJ2-7; 10 nucleotides align to TRBD2. The V and J ends lost 0 bases and 2 bases, in that order; junction bases with no gene match: 7. The CDR3 loop spans 17 amino acids. Germline assignment: CDR1 SNHLY and CDR2 FYNNEI. CDR3 protein: CASSEATSGNPPYEQYF. Written as DNA, the CDR3 is TGTGCCAGCAGTGAAGCAACTAGCGGGAATCCCCCCTACGAGCAGTACTTC.

The CDR3 spells CASSQVSLAGGPDTQYF. Written as DNA, the CDR3 is TGTGCCAGCAGCCAAGTCAGTCTAGCGGGAGGACCGGATACGCAGTATTTT. The J gene is TRBJ2-3, the V gene TRBV3-1; 11 nucleotides agree with TRBD2. The CDR3 spans 17 residues. CDR1 and CDR2 from the germline V gene are LGHDT and YNNKEL (reference sequence). V lost 1 base to trimming and J lost 6 bases; unmatched junction nucleotides: 9.

This chain links TRBV5-6 with TRBJ2-7, with D maybe TRBD1 (6 bases). The CDR3 has 15 amino acids. Germline CDR1 SGHDT, CDR2 YYEEEE. V shed 3 bases and J shed 6 bases, with 19 bases lying between them. In DNA form, the CDR3 reads TGTGCCAGCAGCTCATCTACAGGGTTATTCGGCGAGCAGTACTTC. Protein sequence: CASSSSTGLFGEQYF.

J is TRBJ2-3 and V is TRBV29-1; D uncertain. In germline, CDR1 is SQVTM, CDR2 ANQGSEA. V lost 3 bases, J lost 5 bases, and 15 bases lay in between. This CDR3 has 14 residues. The CDR3 DNA follows: TGCAGCGTTGAGTCCGGTCCATTCATAGATACGCAGTATTTT. The encoded protein is CSVESGPFIDTQYF.

This chain uses TRBV29-1 with TRBJ1-1; perhaps TRBD1 as D (5 bases). The CDR3 loop spans 13 amino acids. Germline V lookup: CDR1 SQVTM, CDR2 ANQGSEA. Trimming left V 4 bases short and J 0 bases short, with 9 bases between. DNA of the CDR3: TGCAGCGTTGTTCGGGGCATGAACACTGAAGCTTTCTTT. It translates to CSVVRGMNTEAFF.

The chain has TRBV6-6 and TRBJ2-7; the D is unclear. This CDR3 is 12 amino acids long. V lost 2 bases to trimming and J lost 2 bases, with 4 bases between them. CDR1 and CDR2 from the germline V gene are MNHNY and SVGAGI (reference sequence). The CDR3: CASSYATYEQYF. The CDR3 region has the DNA TGTGCCAGCAGTTACGCCACCTACGAGCAGTACTTC.

The V and J genes are TRBV27 and TRBJ1-2, with 7 bases matching TRBD1. CDR1 is MNHEY and CDR2 is SMNVEV in the germline V gene (reference sequence). V shed 5 bases and J 4 bases; nucleotides not matched to a gene: 4. CDR3 length equals 13 residues. This CDR3 reads CASSPRQGYGYTF. CDR3 DNA: TGTGCCAGCAGTCCGAGACAGGGCTATGGCTACACCTTC.

The chain recombines TRBV28 with TRBJ2-5; tentatively, D is TRBD1 (6 bases). The CDR3 sequence is 14 residues long. V was clipped by 8 bases and J by 1 base, with 14 bases between them. Germline CDR1 and CDR2: MDHEN and SYDVKM. DNA of the CDR3: TGTGCCAGCCTTAAAGGGGGACCCCAAGAGACCCAGTACTTC. Protein: CASLKGGPQETQYF.

The genes are TRBV2 and TRBJ1-5, with TRBD1 as a possible D gene (5 bases). Per the germline V gene, CDR1 is SNHLY and CDR2 is FYNNEI. The CDR3 has 15 amino acids. V was shortened by 6 bases and J by 0 bases, with 12 bases between the two germline ends. The CDR3 sequence is CASRMGEFSNQPQHF. Written as DNA, the CDR3 is TGTGCCAGCAGGATGGGGGAATTTAGCAATCAGCCCCAGCATTTT.

The V call is TRBV28, the J call TRBJ1-2; the D is unclear. The CDR3 totals 13 residues. V lost 5 bases and J lost 9, with 16 bases in between. The germline V gene has CDR1 MDHEN and CDR2 SYDVKM. The CDR3 reads CASSRPSQTRYTF. DNA of the CDR3: TGTGCCAGCAGTCGGCCCTCACAGACCCGCTACACCTTC.

This clonotype was detected only once. J is TRBJ2-5 and V is TRBV6-6; the D is unclear. The CDR3 is 13 amino acids. Between the trimmed V and J ends, which lost 8 bases and 2 bases, there was a span of 12 bases. From germline, CDR1 is MNHNY and CDR2 SVGAGI (reference sequence). CDR3 DNA: TGTGCCAGCCTCGTCCAGCCTCAAGAGACCCAGTACTTC. This gives the protein CASLVQPQETQYF.

V usage is TRBV10-3 and J usage is TRBJ2-7; 13 nucleotides agree with TRBD2. After removal of 4 bases from V and 9 bases from J, the junction contained 12 bases not matched to a gene. The CDR3 extends over 16 amino acids. Germline-derived CDR1 and CDR2 are ENHRY and SYGVKD. In nucleotides, the CDR3 is TGTGCCATCAGTGCACTAGCGGGAGGGATCCTACGTGGGCAGTACTTC. Its protein product is CAISALAGGILRGQYF.